Sequencing of this T cell receptor (beta chain) was carried out in a study of technical replicates of blood from a few donors. In germline, CDR1 is SNHLY, CDR2 FYNNEI. The CDR3 has 17 amino acids. V gave up 5 bases and J gave up 0 bases; unmatched junction bases: 13. The data were produced by immunoSEQ multiplex PCR, yet TCRdb's version contains in-frame clones alone and is incomplete. The sample has tens of thousands of clones; approximately 91% are singletons. The V and J genes are TRBV2 and TRBJ2-7; TRBD2 matches 7 bases. Specimen: T cells isolated from PBMCs. This TCR was sampled from a human donor in good health. In nucleotides, the CDR3 is TGTGCCAGCAGTTACCGGAGCGGGACCACCCCCTCCTACGAGCAGTACTTC. This encodes CASSYRSGTTPSYEQYF.